These 9 T cell receptor beta chains came from one sample sequenced in a study of post-analysis software for immune sequencing data. No antigen has been assigned to these receptors. Sequencing libraries made from TCR beta cDNA carried unique molecular identifiers. TCRdb called the PCR reads again in MiXCR, with one record for every CDR3 protein. This sample has about 540,000 distinct CDR3 sequences, with around 34% found just once. General study findings and limits: Comparison of patients with controls showed a handful of TRBV segments more frequent in patients, TRBV5-6, TRBV5-1 and TRBV20-1 among them.

The specimen was blood. The receptors were sampled from a girl aged 2 to 17 with multiple sclerosis.

The V and J genes are TRBV5-1 and TRBJ2-7; 10 nucleotides agree with TRBD1. Trimming cost V 4 bases and J 7 bases; bases outside gene matches: 5. CDR1 and CDR2 (germline): SGHRS, YFSETQ. The CDR3 extends over 13 amino acids. The CDR3 coding sequence is TGCGCCAGCAGCGGGACAGGGGCTTGGGAGCAGTACTTC. Encoded protein: CASSGTGAWEQYF.

This clonotype was observed a handful of times. V and J are TRBV2 and TRBJ2-4; 7 bases fit TRBD1. Germline V lookup: CDR1 SNHLY, CDR2 FYNNEI. V shed 1 base, J shed 4 bases, and the junction held 1 base outside the gene matches. The CDR3 loop spans 14 amino acids. CDR3 loop: CASSEEQGKNIQYF. The CDR3, as DNA: TGTGCCAGCAGTGAAGAACAGGGGAAAAACATTCAGTACTTC.

This rearrangement joins TRBV7-2 to TRBJ2-5, with TRBD2 as a possible D gene (5 bases). The CDR3 is made up of 14 amino acids. Germline lookup yields CDR1 SGHTA and CDR2 FQGNSA. Trimming cost V 5 bases and J 5 bases, with 15 bases left between them. The CDR3 reads CASSQQRRGETQYF. The CDR3 coding sequence is TGTGCCAGCAGCCAACAGCGGCGCGGGGAGACCCAGTACTTC.

Comment on this clonotype: One base away lies a much larger clone, so this may be a sequencing read error. The V gene is TRBV7-9, the J gene TRBJ2-6; D is possibly TRBD2 (6 bases). Germline V gene data show CDR1 as SEHNR and CDR2 as FQNEAQ (reference sequence). CDR3 length: 16 residues. CDR3 sequence (DNA): TGTGCCAGCAGATCGGCGCGGGACTCTGGGACCAACGTCCTGACTTTC. It codes for CASRSARDSGTNVLTF. The variable domain in full, completed from reference TRBV7-9 and TRBJ2-6, reads DTGVSQNPRHKITKRGQNVTFRCDPISEHNRLYWYRQTLGQGPEFLTYFQNEAQLEKSRLLSDRFSAERPKGSFSTLEIQRTEQGDSAMYLCASRSARDSGTNVLTFGAGSRLTVL.

This clonotype was detected only a few times. The J gene is TRBJ1-2, the V gene TRBV4-1; 7 bases map to TRBD1. Germline V gene sequence: CDR1 MGHRA, CDR2 YSYEKL. The CDR3 length is 16 residues. Trimming cost V 3 bases and J 2 bases; bases outside gene matches: 9. This CDR3 reads CASSQSGTVHNYGYTF. The DNA of the CDR3 is TGCGCCAGCAGCCAGTCCGGGACAGTACACAACTATGGCTACACCTTC.

V and J are TRBV19 and TRBJ1-2; TRBD1 aligns across 7 bases. CDR3 length: 14 residues. V shed 8 bases, J shed 3 bases, and the junction held 9 bases outside the gene matches. Germline assignment: CDR1 LNHDA and CDR2 SQIVND (reference sequence). For the CDR3, the DNA is TGTGCCAGTCGAAAAAGCCAGGGGGACTATGGCTACACCTTC. It codes for CASRKSQGDYGYTF.

This clonotype was found a few times. The chain has TRBV20-1 and TRBJ2-3, with D hard to call. The V end was cut by 6 bases, the J end by 3 bases, with 10 bases between. Germline values: CDR1 DFQATT, CDR2 SNEGSKA (reference sequence). This CDR3 contains 12 residues. In DNA form, the CDR3 reads TGCAGTGCCCCGACCAAGACAGATACGCAGTATTTT. Residues: CSAPTKTDTQYF.

This chain connects TRBV5-1 to TRBJ2-3, with D tentatively TRBD1 (5 bases). Germline V gene lookup returns CDR1 SGHRS and CDR2 YFSETQ. The CDR3 spans 14 residues. Trimming removed 3 bases at V and 2 bases at J, with 10 bases between. DNA of the CDR3: TGCGCCAGCAGCTACCAAGGGGCCACAGATACGCAGTATTTT. This codes for CASSYQGATDTQYF.

This clonotype has just a few counts. V gene TRBV6-1 combines with J gene TRBJ2-5, with D unresolved. The CDR3 covers 16 residues. Germline lookup yields CDR1 MNHNS and CDR2 SASEGT. V gave up 5 bases and J gave up 1 base, with 17 bases separating them. For the CDR3, the DNA is TGTGCCAGCAGTAACCGGCGGCTTCAGGTCCAAGAGACCCAGTACTTC. Its protein is CASSNRRLQVQETQYF.